This is a list of T cell receptor beta chains from one sample in a study of control samples from healthy donors and cancer patients. The data were produced by immunoSEQ multiplex PCR, yet TCRdb's version contains in-frame clones alone and is incomplete. Here the sample spans 100,000 to 150,000 clones, 70% to 90% being singletons. Sequenced input: blood. The receptors come from a man aged 60-69 years in good health. The conserved cysteine and the conserved F or W are not part of the CDR3 here. Clone size is given for some rows only: seen once, a few or many times, or a class if the clone is expanded.

TRBV18	.	TRBJ1-5	ASSPPGGLGGNQPQH
TRBV4-3	.	TRBJ2-3	ASSQVLILQGSTDTQY
TRBV12-5	.	TRBJ1-1	ASGLVPLGQGIRTEAF
TRBV24-1	.	TRBJ2-3	ATSVTTDTQY
TRBV7-2	.	TRBJ2-7	ASSHPTERYEQY
TRBV28	.	TRBJ1-2	ASSSGAGYGYT
TRBV7-8	.	TRBJ1-5	ASSLQGERSNQPQH
TRBV7-9	.	TRBJ1-3	ASSWGTERDTIY
TRBV6-1	.	TRBJ1-2	ASSDRGSNGYT
TRBV15	.	TRBJ1-2	ATSRDVSGGDGYT
TRBV7-8	.	TRBJ1-1	ASSYEGFTEAF
TRBV5-8	.	TRBJ2-1	ASRWDRSSYNEQF
TRBV18	.	TRBJ2-7	ASSLVPDYRYEQY
TRBV28	.	TRBJ2-7	ASTFRYEQY
TRBV25-1	.	TRBJ1-6	ASSGDRGNSPLH
TRBV4-1	.	TRBJ2-7	ASSQAGTGFYEQY
TRBV24-1	once	TRBJ1-2	ATSDLTGSYGYT
TRBV28	once	TRBJ2-7	ASSWRSVGYEQY
TRBV11-2	.	TRBJ2-3	ASSPLRGATDTQY
TRBV6-5	.	TRBJ2-3	ASRQSGLSTDTQY
TRBV21-1	.	TRBJ2-3	AAAGEAQY
TRBV12-2	once	TRBJ1-6	ASRLVYQGPSYNSPLH
TRBV9	.	TRBJ1-1	ASSVVSTNTEAF
TRBV7-2	.	TRBJ1-6	ASSLGQLSYRSPLH
TRBV5-4	.	TRBJ2-1	ASAPRQGMPNEQF
TRBV6-5	.	TRBJ1-5	ASRAGRVQPQH
TRBV19	.	TRBJ2-7	ASSLQRTGYDEQY
TRBV5-5	.	TRBJ2-2	ASSLYRGVQNTGELF
TRBV7-2	.	TRBJ1-1	ASSLEGAGGVAF
TRBV2	.	TRBJ2-7	ASQGQGNYEQY
TRBV28	.	TRBJ1-6	ASSLFGTGTSALH
TRBV27	.	TRBJ1-6	ASSFLGSSSYNSPLH
TRBV18	.	TRBJ1-6	ASSLQYNSPLH
TRBV5-6	.	TRBJ1-4	ASSLAGQGGEKLF
TRBV5-1	.	TRBJ2-1	ASSPIYNEQF
TRBV3-1/TRBV3-2	.	TRBJ1-4	ASSQDLVSQKLF
TRBV28	once	TRBJ1-4	ASSLSLGGLF
TRBV7-2	.	TRBJ2-2	ASSPHWTGELF
TRBV19	.	TRBJ2-7	ASKRGGQLGYSYEQY
TRBV11-2	.	TRBJ2-3	ASRTMTSTDTQY
TRBV7-2	.	TRBJ2-7	ASSSPGLAGGLGD
TRBV9	.	TRBJ1-1	ASSARQMNTEAF
TRBV12-3/TRBV12-4	.	TRBJ2-2	ATRQGSAGELF
TRBV18	.	TRBJ2-5	ASSLGQARVQETQY
TRBV5-1	.	TRBJ2-3	ASHDGNTQY
TRBV12-3/TRBV12-4	once	TRBJ2-7	ASSLGTGAEQY
TRBV28	.	TRBJ2-7	ASSFSSRVQY
TRBV29-1	.	TRBJ1-2	SVDVAVDRVNYGYT
TRBV25-1	.	TRBJ1-2	ASSALIRGRAGYT
TRBV27	.	TRBJ1-4	ASRSGINEKLF
TRBV5-5	.	TRBJ2-2	ASSLAPATGELF
TRBV5-5	.	TRBJ2-2	ASSSGTFVGELF